The 2 T cell receptor beta chains presented below share a single source sample, sequenced in a study of T cells after yellow fever vaccination. MiXCR, run by TCRdb on the 5' RACE reads, gives a single entry per CDR3 protein. The repertoire holds 200,000 to 300,000 distinct CDR3 sequences, with 6.5% to 7.5% as singletons. Sequencing used CD4+ T cells sorted from PBMCs, obtained on the day of the yellow fever booster vaccination. All receptors come from a man younger than 45 who received the YFV17D yellow fever vaccine.

V usage is TRBV2 and J usage is TRBJ2-7; unclear D gene. This CDR3 region has 13 residues. Between the trimmed V and J ends, which lost 3 bases and 3 bases, there was a span of 9 bases. From germline, CDR1 is SNHLY and CDR2 FYNNEI. CDR3 residues: CASSEGFDYEQYF. The CDR3 DNA follows: TGTGCCAGCAGTGAGGGCTTCGACTACGAGCAGTACTTC.

A few counts support this clonotype. The chain uses TRBV7-8 and TRBJ2-7; 8 bases agree with TRBD2. The CDR3 totals 15 residues. Germline V gene sequence: CDR1 SGHVS, CDR2 FQNEAQ. V lost 8 bases and J lost 3; bases outside the gene matches: 12. The CDR3 coding sequence is TGTGCCAGCCAAACAAGGGCAGCGGGAGACTACGAGCAGTACTTC. It yields the protein CASQTRAAGDYEQYF.